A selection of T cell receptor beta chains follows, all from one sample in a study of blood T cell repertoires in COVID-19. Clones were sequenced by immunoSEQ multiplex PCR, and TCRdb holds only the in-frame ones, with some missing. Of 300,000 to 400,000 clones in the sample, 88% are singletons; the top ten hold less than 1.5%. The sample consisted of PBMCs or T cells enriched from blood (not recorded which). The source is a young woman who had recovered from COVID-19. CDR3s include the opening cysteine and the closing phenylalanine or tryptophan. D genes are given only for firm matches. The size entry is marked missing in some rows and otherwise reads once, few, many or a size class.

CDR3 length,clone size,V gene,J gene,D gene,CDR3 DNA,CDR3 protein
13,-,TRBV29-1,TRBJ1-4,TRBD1,TGCAGTGTGGGGGACAGGGTGACGGAAAAACTGTTTTTT,CSVGDRVTEKLFF
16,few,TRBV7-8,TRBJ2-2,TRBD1,TGTGCCAGCAGCCGACCGACAGGGAGTAATACCGGGGAGCTGTTTTTT,CASSRPTGSNTGELFF
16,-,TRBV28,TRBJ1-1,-,TGTGCCAGCAGTTTATGGGCCGGGCAGGGGAACACTGAAGCTTTCTTT,CASSLWAGQGNTEAFF
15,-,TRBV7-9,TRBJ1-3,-,TGTGCCAGCAGCTTAGTGCAGGGAAGTGGAAACACCATATATTTT,CASSLVQGSGNTIYF
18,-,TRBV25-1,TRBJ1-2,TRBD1,TGTGCCAGCAGTGCCCCCCCGGGACAGGGAGGCACTGCCTATGGCTACACCTTC,CASSAPPGQGGTAYGYTF
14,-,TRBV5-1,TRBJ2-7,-,TGCGCCAGCAGCCGGGTCTCGGAGCCCTACGAGCAGTACTTC,CASSRVSEPYEQYF
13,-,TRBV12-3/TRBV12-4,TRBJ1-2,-,TGTGCCAGCAGTTTAAGAAGGGGAGGAGGCTACACCTTC,CASSLRRGGGYTF
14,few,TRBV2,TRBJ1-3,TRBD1,TGTGCCAGCAGGGGGACAGCCCCTGGAAACACCATATATTTT,CASRGTAPGNTIYF
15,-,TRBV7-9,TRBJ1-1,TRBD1,TGTGCCAGCAGGGATACCGGGACAGGGGTCACTGAAGCTTTCTTT,CASRDTGTGVTEAFF
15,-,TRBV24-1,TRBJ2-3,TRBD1,TGTGCCACCAGTGTCGGACAGGGTGACACAGATACGCAGTATTTT,CATSVGQGDTDTQYF
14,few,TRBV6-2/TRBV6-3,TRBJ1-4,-,TGTGCCAGCAGTCCCGGGGGGGACGGAGAAAAACTGTTTTTT,CASSPGGDGEKLFF
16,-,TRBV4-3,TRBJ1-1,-,TGCGCCAGCAGCCAAGAGGGCACAGGGACGGGGACTGAAGCTTTCTTT,CASSQEGTGTGTEAFF
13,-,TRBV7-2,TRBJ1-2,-,TGTGCCAGCAGCAAAGGACAGCTCTATGGCTACACCTTC,CASSKGQLYGYTF
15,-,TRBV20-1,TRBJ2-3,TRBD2,TGCAGTGCTAGTAAGGCTAGCGGGGGTGCAGATACGCAGTATTTT,CSASKASGGADTQYF
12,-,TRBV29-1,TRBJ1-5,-,TGCAGCGTTGTAGAAGGCGGACAGCCCCAGCATTTT,CSVVEGGQPQHF
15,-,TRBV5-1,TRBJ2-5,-,TGCGCCAGCAGCTTGGAAGACAGTTACCAAGAGACCCAGTACTTC,CASSLEDSYQETQYF
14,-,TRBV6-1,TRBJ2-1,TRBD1,TGTGCCAGCAGTGAGACAGGGGAATACAATGAGCAGTTCTTC,CASSETGEYNEQFF
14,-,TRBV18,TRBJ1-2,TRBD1,TGTGCCAGCTCACCTCGGGACAGCATTTATGGCTACACCTTC,CASSPRDSIYGYTF
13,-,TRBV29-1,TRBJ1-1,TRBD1,TGCAGCGTTGGGACAGGTTTGAACACTGAAGCTTTCTTT,CSVGTGLNTEAFF
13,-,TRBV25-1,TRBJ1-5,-,TGTGCCAGCAGTGACAGGGCTGATCAGCCCCAGCATTTT,CASSDRADQPQHF
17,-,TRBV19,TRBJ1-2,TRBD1,TGTGCCAGTAGTGGCCCGGAGGGACAGGGGGCGCGGTATGGCTACACCTTC,CASSGPEGQGARYGYTF
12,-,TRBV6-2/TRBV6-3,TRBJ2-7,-,TGTGCCAGCAGTTACTCCGCCTACGAGCAGTACTTC,CASSYSAYEQYF
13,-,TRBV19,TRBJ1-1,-,TGTGCCAGCCTGGGACATCTTTACACTGAAGCTTTCTTT,CASLGHLYTEAFF
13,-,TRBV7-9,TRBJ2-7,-,TGTGCCAGCAGCTTAGGAGGGCGCAACGAGCAGTACTTC,CASSLGGRNEQYF
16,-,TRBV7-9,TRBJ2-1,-,TGTGCCAGCACCTATTCGGGCGGGGACCCTTACAATGAGCAGTTCTTC,CASTYSGGDPYNEQFF
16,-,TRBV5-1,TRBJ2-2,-,TGCGCCAGCAGCTTTATCGGCGGGGGCCTTACCGGGGAGCTGTTTTTT,CASSFIGGGLTGELFF
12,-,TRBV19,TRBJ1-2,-,TGTGCCAGTAGTGAACAGGGCTATGGCTACACCTTC,CASSEQGYGYTF
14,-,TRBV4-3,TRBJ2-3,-,TGCGCCAGCAGCCAAGCGTCCGGGACAGATACGCAGTATTTT,CASSQASGTDTQYF
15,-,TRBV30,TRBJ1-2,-,TGTGCCTGGAGTGCCCGAATACAGGGAGACTATGGCTACACCTTC,CAWSARIQGDYGYTF
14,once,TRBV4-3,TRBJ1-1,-,TGCGCCAGCAGCCAAACAGGAATGAACACTGAAGCTTTCTTT,CASSQTGMNTEAFF
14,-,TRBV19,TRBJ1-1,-,TGTGCCAGTAGACCCACAACCTGGGGCGGTGATGCTTTCTTT,CASRPTTWGGDAFF
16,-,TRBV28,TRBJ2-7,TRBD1,TGTGCCAGCAGCACAATAGGGGACAGGGTAAACTACGAGCAGTACTTC,CASSTIGDRVNYEQYF
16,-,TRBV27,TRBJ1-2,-,TGTGCCAGCAGTTTATCGAAGGGGCCAGCTAACTATGGCTACACCTTC,CASSLSKGPANYGYTF
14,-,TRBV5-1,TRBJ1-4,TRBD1,TGCGCCAGCAGCCCGACAGGGGAAAATGAAAAACTGTTTTTT,CASSPTGENEKLFF
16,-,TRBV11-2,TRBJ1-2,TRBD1,TGTGCCAGCAGCTCCGCCGGGACAGGGAAGAACTATGGCTACACCTTC,CASSSAGTGKNYGYTF
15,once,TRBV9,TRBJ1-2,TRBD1,TGTGCCAGCAGCCCGGCCGGGACAGGGGAGTATGGCTACACCTTC,CASSPAGTGEYGYTF
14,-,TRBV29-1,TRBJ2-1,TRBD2,TGCAGCGTCGTAGGACTAGCGGGGTACAATGAGCAGTTCTTC,CSVVGLAGYNEQFF
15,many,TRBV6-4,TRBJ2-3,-,TGTGCCAGCAGTGAAGGGGGGGGCGAGGTAGATACGCAGTATTTT,CASSEGGGEVDTQYF
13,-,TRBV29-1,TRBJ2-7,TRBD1,TGCAGCGCCAGGACAGGTGATTCCTACGAGCAGTACTTC,CSARTGDSYEQYF
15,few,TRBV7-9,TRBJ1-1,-,TGTGCCAGCAGCCTGAGCTCCGGACTGATTAATGAAGCTTTCTTT,CASSLSSGLINEAFF